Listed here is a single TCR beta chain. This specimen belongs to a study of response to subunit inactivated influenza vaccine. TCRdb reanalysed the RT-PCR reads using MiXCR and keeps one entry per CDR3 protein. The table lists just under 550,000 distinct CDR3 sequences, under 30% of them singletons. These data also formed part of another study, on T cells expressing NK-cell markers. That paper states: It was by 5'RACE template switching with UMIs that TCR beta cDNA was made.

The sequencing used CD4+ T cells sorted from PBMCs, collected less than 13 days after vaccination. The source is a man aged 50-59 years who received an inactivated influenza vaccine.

The CDR3 loop is CASSLAPSNTEAFF. The CDR3 DNA is TGTGCCAGCAGCTTGGCGCCTTCGAACACTGAAGCTTTCTTT. The J gene is TRBJ1-1, the V gene TRBV5-5; D is undetermined. V was shortened by 0 bases and J by 1 base, with 7 bases between the two germline ends. Germline assignment: CDR1 SGHKS and CDR2 YYEKEE (reference sequence). CDR3 length: 14 residues.